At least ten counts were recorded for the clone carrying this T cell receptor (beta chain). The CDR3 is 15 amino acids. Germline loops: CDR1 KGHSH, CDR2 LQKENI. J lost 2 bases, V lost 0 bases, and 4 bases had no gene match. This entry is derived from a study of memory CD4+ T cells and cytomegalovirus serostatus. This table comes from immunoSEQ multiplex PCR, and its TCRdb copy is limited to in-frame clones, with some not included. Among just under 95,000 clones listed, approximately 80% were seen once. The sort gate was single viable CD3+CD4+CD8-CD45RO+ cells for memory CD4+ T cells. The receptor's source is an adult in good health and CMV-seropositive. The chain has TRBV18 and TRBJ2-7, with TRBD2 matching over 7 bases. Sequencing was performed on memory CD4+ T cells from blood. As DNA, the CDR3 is TGTGCCAGCTCACCACCCGCGGGAGCGGCCTACGAGCAGTACTTC. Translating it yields CASSPPAGAAYEQYF.